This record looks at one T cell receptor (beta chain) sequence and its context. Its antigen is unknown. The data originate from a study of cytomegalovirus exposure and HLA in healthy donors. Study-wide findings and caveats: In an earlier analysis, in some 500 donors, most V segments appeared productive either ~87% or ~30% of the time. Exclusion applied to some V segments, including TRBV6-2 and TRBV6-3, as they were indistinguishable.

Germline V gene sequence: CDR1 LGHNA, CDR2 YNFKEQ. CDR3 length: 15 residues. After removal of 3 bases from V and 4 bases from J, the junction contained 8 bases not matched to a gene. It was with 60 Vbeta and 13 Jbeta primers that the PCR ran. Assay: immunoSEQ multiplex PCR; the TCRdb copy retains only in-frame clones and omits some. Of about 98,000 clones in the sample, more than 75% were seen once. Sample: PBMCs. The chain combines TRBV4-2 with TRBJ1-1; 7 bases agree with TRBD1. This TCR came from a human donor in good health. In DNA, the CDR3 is TGTGCCAGCAGCCAGGGAGACAGGGCCTTCACTGAAGCTTTCTTT. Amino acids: CASSQGDRAFTEAFF.